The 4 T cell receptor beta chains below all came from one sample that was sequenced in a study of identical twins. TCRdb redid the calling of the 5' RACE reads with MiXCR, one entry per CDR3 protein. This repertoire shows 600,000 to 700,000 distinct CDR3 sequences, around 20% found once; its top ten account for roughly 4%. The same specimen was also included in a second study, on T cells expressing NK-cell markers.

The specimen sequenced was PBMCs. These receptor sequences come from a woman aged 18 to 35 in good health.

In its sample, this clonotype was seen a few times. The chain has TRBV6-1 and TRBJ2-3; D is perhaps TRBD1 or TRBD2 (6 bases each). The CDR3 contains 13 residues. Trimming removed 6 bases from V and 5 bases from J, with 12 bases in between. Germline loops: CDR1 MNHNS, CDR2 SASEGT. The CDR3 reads CASRKGGGDTQYF. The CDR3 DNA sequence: TGTGCCAGCAGGAAGGGGGGAGGAGATACGCAGTATTTT.

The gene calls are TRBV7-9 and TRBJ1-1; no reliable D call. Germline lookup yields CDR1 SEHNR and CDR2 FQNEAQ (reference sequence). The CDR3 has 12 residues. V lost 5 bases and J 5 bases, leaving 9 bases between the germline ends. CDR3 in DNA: TGTGCCAGCAGCACTTATTCTACTGAAGCTTTCTTT. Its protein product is CASSTYSTEAFF.

For the CDR3, the DNA is TGTGCCAGCAGCGTGGGGGGGGGGAGCCGCAATGAGCAGTTCTTC. This translates into CASSVGGGSRNEQFF. The chain couples TRBV9 to TRBJ2-1; 7 nucleotides line up with TRBD2. The CDR3 contains 15 residues. CDR1 is SGDLS and CDR2 is YYNGEE in the germline V gene. The junction had 8 bases not matched to a gene; V was cut back by 2 bases and J by 6 bases.

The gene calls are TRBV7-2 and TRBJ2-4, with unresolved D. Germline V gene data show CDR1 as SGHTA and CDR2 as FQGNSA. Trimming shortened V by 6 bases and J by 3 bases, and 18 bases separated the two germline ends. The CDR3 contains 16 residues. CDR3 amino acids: CASSSAPRRGKNIQYF. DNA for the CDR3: TGTGCCAGCAGTTCGGCCCCCAGACGCGGCAAAAACATTCAGTACTTC.